The 5 T cell receptor beta chains in this list originate from one sample, sequenced in a study of beta chain features in type 1 diabetes. What was sequenced were expressed TCRB transcripts, since all of the isolated RNA had been reverse transcribed. Clones were read by immunoSEQ multiplex PCR, and TCRdb kept only the in-frame ones, dropping some. The repertoire includes about 16,000 clones, 45% to 55% of them detected once, and roughly 0.45% sits in the top ten. Sequencing used stem cell memory CD4+ T cells from blood. These receptors came from a woman between 18 and 29 years old in good health.

This rearrangement joins TRBV29-1 to TRBJ2-1, with D possibly TRBD2 on 6 matching bases. The V gene's germline CDR1 is SQVTM and CDR2 ANQGSEA. CDR3 length: 15 residues. Trimming left V 8 bases short and J 0 bases short, with 17 bases between. In DNA, the CDR3 is TGCAGCACCACCGGGACTCCGTTCTCCTACAATGAGCAGTTCTTC. This translates into CSTTGTPFSYNEQFF.

This sequence joins TRBV5-6 and TRBJ2-7, with TRBD2 identical over 7 bases. The junction had 10 bases not matched to a gene; V was cut back by 0 bases and J by 4 bases. CDR1 SGHDT and CDR2 YYEEEE come from the germline V gene. The CDR3 has 16 residues. DNA of the CDR3: TGTGCCAGCAGCTTGGAGGGCGGGAGAATTTCTTACGAGCAGTACTTC. Protein product: CASSLEGGRISYEQYF. Together with reference TRBV5-6 and TRBJ2-7, the CDR3 gives the full variable domain: DAGVTQSPTHLIKTRGQQVTLRCSPKSGHDTVSWYQQALGQGPQFIFQYYEEEERQRGNFPDRFSGHQFPNYSSELNVNALLLGDSALYLCASSLEGGRISYEQYFGPGTRLTVT.

This chain connects TRBV10-2 to TRBJ2-5; 7 nucleotides agree with TRBD2. The closer fit of TRBJ2-7 to the DNA end suggests the J call may be wrong. Germline loops: CDR1 WSHSY, CDR2 SAAADI. This CDR3 spans 16 amino acids. The CDR3 DNA sequence: TGCGCCAGCAGTGAGCGCCTTTTAGCGGGTAGCTACGAGCAGTACTTC. Encoded protein: CASSERLLAGSYEQYF.

This chain joins TRBV5-1 and TRBJ2-4; 7 bases map to TRBD1. Germline lookup yields CDR1 SGHRS and CDR2 YFSETQ. CDR3 length: 18 residues. The J segment lost 2 bases and the V segment lost 3 bases, leaving 14 bases of the junction unmatched. The CDR3 is CASSSLGQKGASKNIQYF. The CDR3 DNA reads as TGCGCCAGCAGCTCATTGGGGCAAAAGGGGGCTTCCAAAAACATTCAGTACTTC.

The chain links TRBV7-9 to TRBJ2-7; 7 bases map to TRBD1. The germline V gene has CDR1 SEHNR and CDR2 FQNEAQ (reference sequence). The ends lost 5 bases at V and 1 base at J; junction bases unmatched: 2. This CDR3 has 13 residues. CDR3 sequence: CASSLDRSYEQYF. The DNA of the CDR3 is TGTGCCAGCAGCCTGGACAGGTCCTACGAGCAGTACTTC.